This T cell receptor beta chain was sequenced for a study of blood T cell repertoires in COVID-19. Study at large: The United States, Italy and Spain provided the acute and convalescent COVID-19 samples. PBMCs, B-cell-depleted T cells, or T cells provided the cDNA or gDNA that made up the material.

V was cut by 10 bases and J by 11 bases, with 13 bases left in between. The CDR3 totals 10 residues. Germline values: CDR1 KGHDR, CDR2 SFDVKD. Original processing notes: The assay estimated nucleated cells by amplifying reference gene primers. TCRdb keeps only in-frame clones here, not all; method: immunoSEQ multiplex PCR. The V and J calls and clone size were taken over from that table, and D and trimming were inferred from the DNA. This table holds 220,000 or so clones, roughly 84% found once. The sample comprised peripheral blood. This rearrangement joins TRBV24-1 to TRBJ1-1; D perhaps matches TRBD1 (5 bases). The TCR comes from a woman aged 25 to 39 who had recovered from COVID-19. The CDR3 protein is CATVQGRAFF. DNA of the CDR3: TGTGCCACAGTTCAGGGAAGGGCTTTCTTT.